This TCR beta chain was recovered during a study of T-cell memory formation after mild COVID-19. The overall study: TCR clusters largely stayed donor specific. General observations from the study: Clonal second-wave expansions that peaked on day 37 had unconfirmed SARS-CoV-2 specificity. The finding that pre-infection memory included some responding clones suggested that cross-reactive memory joined.

Many counts were recorded for this clonotype. Its cognate antigen is unknown. The junction departs from the called germline gene at one end, perhaps through a read error. 5'RACE, which relied on constant-segment primers, yielded TCR alpha and TCR beta cDNA libraries carrying sample barcodes and UMIs. TCRdb ran MiXCR on the 5' RACE reads and lists one entry per CDR3 protein. The sample lists under 150,000 distinct CDR3 sequences, over 20% occurring once. The receptor was isolated from a man between 18 and 35 years old who had mild COVID-19 (a few samples of this study predate the infection). Cell type and time point are not known. The sequencing input was PBMCs or a T cell subset sorted from them (not recorded which).

The CDR3 region has the DNA TGCGCCAGCAGTTTGGGGGCAGACACCGGGGAGCTGTTTTTT. This translates into CASSLGADTGELFF. The chain joins TRBV5-1 to TRBJ2-2; weak D call: TRBD1 (6 bases). The CDR3 covers 14 residues. Germline V gene sequence: CDR1 SGHRS, CDR2 YFSETQ.